This T cell receptor beta chain stems from a study of response to subunit inactivated influenza vaccine. TCRdb redid the calling of the RT-PCR reads with MiXCR, one entry per CDR3 protein. The sample carries 550,000 to 800,000 distinct CDR3 sequences, approximately 15% recorded once. Germline V CDR1 and CDR2: KGHDR, SFDVKD. The junction had 6 bases not matched to a gene; V was cut back by 8 bases and J by 6 bases. CDR3 size: 14 residues. About this clonotype: Its antigen is not identified.

General observations from the study: Seasonal influenza vaccination, on each occasion, was suggested by the authors to recruit few new T cells.

The receptor was derived from a man aged 50 to 59 who received an inactivated influenza vaccine. V is TRBV24-1 and J is TRBJ2-2; 9 bases are shared with TRBD1. This specimen was PBMCs from blood, taken 14 days before vaccination. DNA for the CDR3: TGTGCCACCAATGACAGGGGGATGGCCGGGGAGCTGTTTTTT. Its protein is CATNDRGMAGELFF.